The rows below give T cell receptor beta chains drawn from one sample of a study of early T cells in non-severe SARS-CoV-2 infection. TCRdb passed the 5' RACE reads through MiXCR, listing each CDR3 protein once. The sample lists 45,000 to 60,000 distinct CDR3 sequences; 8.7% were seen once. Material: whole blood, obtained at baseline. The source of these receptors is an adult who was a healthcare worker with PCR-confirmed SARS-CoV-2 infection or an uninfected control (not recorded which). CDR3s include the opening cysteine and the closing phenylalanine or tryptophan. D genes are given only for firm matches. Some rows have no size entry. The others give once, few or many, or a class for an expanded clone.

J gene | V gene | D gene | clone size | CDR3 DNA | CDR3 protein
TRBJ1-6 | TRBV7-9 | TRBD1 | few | TGTGCCAGCACCTCGGGACAGATGAATTCACCCCTCCACTTT | CASTSGQMNSPLHF
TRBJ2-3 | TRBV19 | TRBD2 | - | TGTGCCAGTAGTTCTGCTGCGGGAGGGCCAGATACGCAGTATTTT | CASSSAAGGPDTQYF
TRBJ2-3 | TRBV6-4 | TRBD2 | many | TGTGCCAGCAGCGCCACTAGCGGGAGCACAGATACGCAGTATTTT | CASSATSGSTDTQYF
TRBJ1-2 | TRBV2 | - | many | TGTGCCAGCAGTGAAGCAGGAGCTTACTATGGCTACACCTTC | CASSEAGAYYGYTF
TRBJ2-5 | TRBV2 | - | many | TGTGCCAGCAAGATTCGAGAGACCCAGTACTTC | CASKIRETQYF
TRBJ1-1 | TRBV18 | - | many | TGTGCCAGCTCCAGTAGGGCAGATCATGAAGCTTTCTTT | CASSSRADHEAFF
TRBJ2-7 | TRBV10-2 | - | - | TGCGCCAGCAGTGAGGCCCAATTCTACGAGCAGTACTTC | CASSEAQFYEQYF
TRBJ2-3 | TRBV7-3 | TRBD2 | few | TGTGCCAGCAGCACGGGACTAGCATCGGATACGCAGTATTTT | CASSTGLASDTQYF
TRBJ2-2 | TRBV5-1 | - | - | TGCGCCAGCAGCTTGGAGACTCCCTGGGGCGGGGAGCTGTTTTTT | CASSLETPWGGELFF
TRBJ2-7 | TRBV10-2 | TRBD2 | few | TGCGCCAGCAGTGACTCCGGACTAGCGGGGATCTACGAGCAGTACTTC | CASSDSGLAGIYEQYF
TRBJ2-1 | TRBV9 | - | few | TGTGCCAGCAGCCAACTAGGGATAAGCAATGAGCAGTTCTTC | CASSQLGISNEQFF
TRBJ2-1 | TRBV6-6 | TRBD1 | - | TGTGCCAGCAGCCCGACAGGGACCAATGAGCAGTTCTTC | CASSPTGTNEQFF
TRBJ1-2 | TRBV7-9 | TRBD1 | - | TGTGCCAGCAGAGGACAGGGAGATGGCTACACCTTC | CASRGQGDGYTF
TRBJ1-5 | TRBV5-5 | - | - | TGTGCCAGCAGCTTGGCCGATCAGCCCCAGCATTTT | CASSLADQPQHF
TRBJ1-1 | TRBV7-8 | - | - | TGTGCCAGCAGCCCCAGGCGGGGACCCAACACTGAAGCTTTCTTT | CASSPRRGPNTEAFF
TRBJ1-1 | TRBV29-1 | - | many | TGCAGCCAAGACAAGAACACTGAAGCTTTCTTT | CSQDKNTEAFF
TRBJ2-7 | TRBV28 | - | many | TGTGCCAGCAACCCCCACGCCCAGGGTTACGAGCAGTACTTC | CASNPHAQGYEQYF
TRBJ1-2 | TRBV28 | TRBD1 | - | TGTGCCAGCAGTTTATCCCCTTGGGACAGTAATGGCTACACCTTC | CASSLSPWDSNGYTF
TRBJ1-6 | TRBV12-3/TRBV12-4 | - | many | TGTGCCAGCAGGCCTCGACAGGCCCTTTTTAATTCACCCCTCCACTTT | CASRPRQALFNSPLHF
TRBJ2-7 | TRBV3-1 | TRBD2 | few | TGTGCCAGCAGCCAAGAGGGAGCGGGGGAGTACGAGCAGTACTTC | CASSQEGAGEYEQYF
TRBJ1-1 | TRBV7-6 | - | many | TGTGCCAGCAGCCCCCCATTGGGGGCCCTTGAAGCTTTCTTT | CASSPPLGALEAFF
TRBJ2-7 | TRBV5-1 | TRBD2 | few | TGCGCCAGCAGCTCGGGACTAGCGGGAGCGGATGAGCAGTACTTC | CASSSGLAGADEQYF
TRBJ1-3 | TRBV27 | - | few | TGTGCCAGCTCGTACGACGGAGGAAACACCATATATTTT | CASSYDGGNTIYF
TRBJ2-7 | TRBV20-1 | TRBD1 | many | TGCAGTGCTAGACCCGGGACAGGTGTCTACGAGCAGTACTTC | CSARPGTGVYEQYF
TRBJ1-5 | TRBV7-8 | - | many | TGTGCCAGTACGGGACGGGGGTATCAGCCCCAGCATTTT | CASTGRGYQPQHF
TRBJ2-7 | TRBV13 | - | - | TGTGCCAGCAGCTTAGGGACACCCTACGAGCAGTACTTC | CASSLGTPYEQYF
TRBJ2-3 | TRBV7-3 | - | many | TGTGCCAGCAGCTTCCTTGGGTATACGCAGTATTTT | CASSFLGYTQYF
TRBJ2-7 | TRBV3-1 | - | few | TGTGCCAGCAGCCAAGAAGGTCTCAGCTACGAGCAGTACTTC | CASSQEGLSYEQYF
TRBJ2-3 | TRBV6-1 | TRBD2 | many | TGTGCCAGCAGTGAAAGCGGGGGGACATCTGATACGCAGTATTTT | CASSESGGTSDTQYF
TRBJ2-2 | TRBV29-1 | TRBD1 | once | TGCAGCGCCAAACTACTGACAGGGACCGGGGAGCTGTTTTTT | CSAKLLTGTGELFF
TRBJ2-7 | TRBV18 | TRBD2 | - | TGTGCCAGCTCACCACCTAGCGGGGTAAAGCCCGAGCAGTACTTC | CASSPPSGVKPEQYF
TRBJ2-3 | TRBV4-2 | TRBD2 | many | TGTGCCAGCAGCCAAGAGGGAGCGGGAGGGCCAGGGGATACGCAGTATTTT | CASSQEGAGGPGDTQYF
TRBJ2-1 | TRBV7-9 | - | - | TGTGCCAGCAGCTTTCAGGCTCTCAAAGGGCGAAATGAGCAGTTCTTC | CASSFQALKGRNEQFF
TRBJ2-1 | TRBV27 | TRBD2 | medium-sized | TGTGCCAGCAGTTTAAGGGACTACGAGAATGAGCAGTTCTTC | CASSLRDYENEQFF
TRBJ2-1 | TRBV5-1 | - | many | TGCGCCAGCAGCAAGTCTACAGGGACATCGGTATTTGAGCAGTTCTTC | CASSKSTGTSVFEQFF
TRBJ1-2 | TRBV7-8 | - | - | TGTGCCAGCAACTTAGGGGCAGGGGCTGATGGCTACACCTTC | CASNLGAGADGYTF
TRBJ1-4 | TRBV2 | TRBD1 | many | TGTGCCAGCACTCGCCCGGGACAGGGGTCCGAAAAACTGTTTTTT | CASTRPGQGSEKLFF
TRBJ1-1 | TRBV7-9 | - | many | TGTGCCAGCAGCTTCATTGGGACAAACACTGAAGCTTTCTTT | CASSFIGTNTEAFF
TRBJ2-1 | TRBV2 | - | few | TGTGCCAGCATTATGTCCTACAATGAGCAGTTCTTC | CASIMSYNEQFF
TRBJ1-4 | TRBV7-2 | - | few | TGTGCCAGCAGCCTAGACCGGACGGAAAAACTGTTTTTT | CASSLDRTEKLFF
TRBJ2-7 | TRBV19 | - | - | TGTGCCAGTAGTATAGCGGACTTGGGCTACGAGCAGTACTTC | CASSIADLGYEQYF
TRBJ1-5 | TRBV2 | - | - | TGTGCCAGCAGACCCGACAGGCTCCCCAATCAGCCCCAGCATTTT | CASRPDRLPNQPQHF
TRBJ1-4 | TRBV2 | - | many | TGTGCCAGCAGTGGAGCCAGAACTGAAAAACTGTTTTTT | CASSGARTEKLFF
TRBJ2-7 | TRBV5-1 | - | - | TGCGCCAGCAGGAAGGTGGGGGCCTACGAGCAGTACTTC | CASRKVGAYEQYF
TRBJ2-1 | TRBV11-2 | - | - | TGTGCCAGCAGCTTTGGTCAGGGGTACAATGAGCAGTTCTTC | CASSFGQGYNEQFF
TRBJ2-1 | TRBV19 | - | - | TGTGCCAGTAGCCCTCTAGGCGGCCCCTACAATGAGCAGTTCTTC | CASSPLGGPYNEQFF
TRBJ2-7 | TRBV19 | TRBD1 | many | TGTGCCAGTAGTAGAGCCCGGGACAGGGCTGGCTACGAGCAGTACTTC | CASSRARDRAGYEQYF
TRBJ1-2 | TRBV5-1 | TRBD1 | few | TGCGCCAGCAGCCCCGGACAGGGAGTTTTCTATGGCTACACCTTC | CASSPGQGVFYGYTF
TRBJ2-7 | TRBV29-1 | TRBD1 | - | TGCAGCGTAAAGACCGGGACAGGGGTTCCCTACGAGCAGTACTTC | CSVKTGTGVPYEQYF
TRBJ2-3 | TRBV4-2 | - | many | TGTGCCAGCAGCCGGAAGGGGGACGGTGCAGATACGCAGTATTTT | CASSRKGDGADTQYF
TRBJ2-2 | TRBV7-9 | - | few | TGTGCCGGCAATTGGGGCTCGAACACCGGGGAGCTGTTTTTT | CAGNWGSNTGELFF
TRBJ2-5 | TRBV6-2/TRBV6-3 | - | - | TGTGCCAGCAGTGGTTCGGGAGCTGCAGAAGAGACCCAGTACTTC | CASSGSGAAEETQYF
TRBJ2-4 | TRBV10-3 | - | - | TGTGCCATCAGCTCCTCGTCCCCCGAAGCCAAAAACATTCAGTACTTC | CAISSSSPEAKNIQYF